This TCR beta chain was sequenced for a study of blood T cell repertoires in COVID-19. Study summary: Acute-phase and convalescent COVID-19 samples originated in the United States, Italy and Spain.

The V segment lost 4 bases and the J segment 4 bases; nucleotides outside the gene matches: 3. Looked up from germline, CDR1 is LGHDT and CDR2 is YNNKEL (reference sequence). This CDR3 has 13 amino acids. Authors' analysis steps: Reference gene primer amplification gave nucleated cell count estimates. Generated by immunoSEQ multiplex PCR, the TCRdb table keeps only in-frame clones and is missing some. That table supplies the V and J calls and clone size; D and trimming were determined from the DNA. Here the sample spans 80,000 to 100,000 clones, 80% to 90% being singletons. The sample comprised peripheral blood. The rearrangement links TRBV3-1 (or the pseudogene TRBV3-2) to TRBJ1-2; 7 positions match TRBD1. The sequence derives from a woman older than 75 with acute or convalescent COVID-19. CDR3 sequence reads: CASSPGTVYGYTF. The CDR3 nucleotides read TGTGCCAGCAGCCCCGGGACAGTCTATGGCTACACCTTC.